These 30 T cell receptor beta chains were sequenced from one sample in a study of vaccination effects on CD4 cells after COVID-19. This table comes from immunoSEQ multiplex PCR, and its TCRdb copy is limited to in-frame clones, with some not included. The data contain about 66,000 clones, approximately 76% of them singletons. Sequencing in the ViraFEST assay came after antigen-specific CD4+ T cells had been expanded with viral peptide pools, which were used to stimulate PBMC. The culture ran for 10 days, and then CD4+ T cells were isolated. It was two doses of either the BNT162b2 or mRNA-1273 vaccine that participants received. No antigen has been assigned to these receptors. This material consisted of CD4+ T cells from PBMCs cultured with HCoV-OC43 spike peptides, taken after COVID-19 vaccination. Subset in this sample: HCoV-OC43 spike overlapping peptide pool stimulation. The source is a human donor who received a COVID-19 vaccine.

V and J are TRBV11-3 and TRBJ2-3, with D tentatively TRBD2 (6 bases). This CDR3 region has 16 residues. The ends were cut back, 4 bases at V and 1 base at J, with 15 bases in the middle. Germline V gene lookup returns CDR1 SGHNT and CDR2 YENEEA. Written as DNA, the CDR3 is TGTGCCAGCAGCTGGCGAGGGATAGCGGGCACAGATACGCAGTATTTT. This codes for CASSWRGIAGTDTQYF.

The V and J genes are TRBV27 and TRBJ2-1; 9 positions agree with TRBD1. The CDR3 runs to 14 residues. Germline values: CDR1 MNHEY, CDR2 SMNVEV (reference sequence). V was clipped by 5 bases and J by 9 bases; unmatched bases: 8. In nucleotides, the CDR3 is TGTGCCAGCAGTCCAAGGGGGACAGGGTTTGAGCAGTTCTTC. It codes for CASSPRGTGFEQFF.

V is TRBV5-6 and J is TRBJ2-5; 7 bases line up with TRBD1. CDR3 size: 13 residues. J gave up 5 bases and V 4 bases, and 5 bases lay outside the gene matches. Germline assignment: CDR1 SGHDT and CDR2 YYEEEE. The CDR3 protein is CASSAGGLETQYF. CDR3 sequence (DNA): TGTGCCAGCAGCGCAGGGGGTTTGGAGACCCAGTACTTC.

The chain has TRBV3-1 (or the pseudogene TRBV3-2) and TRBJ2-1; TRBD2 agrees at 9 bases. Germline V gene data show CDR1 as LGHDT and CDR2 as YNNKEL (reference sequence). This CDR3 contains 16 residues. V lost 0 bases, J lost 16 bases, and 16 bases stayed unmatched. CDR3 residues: CASSQDRVAGAHLRFF. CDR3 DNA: TGTGCCAGCAGCCAAGATCGGGTAGCGGGGGCGCATCTACGATTCTTC.

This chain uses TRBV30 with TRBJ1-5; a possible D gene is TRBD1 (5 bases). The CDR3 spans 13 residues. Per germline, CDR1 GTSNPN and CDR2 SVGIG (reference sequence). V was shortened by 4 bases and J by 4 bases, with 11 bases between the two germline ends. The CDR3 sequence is CAWTGGTNQPQHF. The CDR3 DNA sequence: TGTGCCTGGACTGGGGGAACTAATCAGCCCCAGCATTTT. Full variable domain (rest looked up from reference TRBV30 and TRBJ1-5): SQTIHQWPATLVQPVGSPLSLECTVEGTSNPNLYWYRQAAGRGLQLLFYSVGIGQISSEVPQNLSASRPQDRQFILSSKKLLLSDSGFYLCAWTGGTNQPQHFGDGTRLSIL.

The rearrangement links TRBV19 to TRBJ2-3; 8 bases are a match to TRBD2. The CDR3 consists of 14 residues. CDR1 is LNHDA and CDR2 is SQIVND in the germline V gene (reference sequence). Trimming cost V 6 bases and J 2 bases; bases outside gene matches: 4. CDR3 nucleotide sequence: TGTGCCAGTAGCCAGACTAGCGCCACAGATACGCAGTATTTT. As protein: CASSQTSATDTQYF.

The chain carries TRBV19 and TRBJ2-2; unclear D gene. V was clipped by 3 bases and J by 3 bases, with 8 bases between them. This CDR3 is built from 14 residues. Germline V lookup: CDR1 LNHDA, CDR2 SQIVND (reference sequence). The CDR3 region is CASSIGQYTGELFF. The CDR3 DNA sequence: TGTGCCAGTAGTATCGGCCAGTACACCGGGGAGCTGTTTTTT.

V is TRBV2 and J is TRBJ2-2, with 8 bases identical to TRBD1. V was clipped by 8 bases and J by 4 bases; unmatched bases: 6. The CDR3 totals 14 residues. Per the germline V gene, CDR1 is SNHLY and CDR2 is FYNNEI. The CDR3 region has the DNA TGTGCCAGCCTGGACAGGGCCGTCACCGGGGAGCTGTTTTTT. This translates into CASLDRAVTGELFF.

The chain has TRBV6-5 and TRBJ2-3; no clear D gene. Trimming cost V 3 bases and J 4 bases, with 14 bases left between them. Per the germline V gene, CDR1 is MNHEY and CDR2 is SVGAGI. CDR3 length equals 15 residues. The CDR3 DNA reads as TGTGCCAGCAGTTATAGGCAGTCGGGCCCAGATACGCAGTATTTT. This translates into CASSYRQSGPDTQYF.

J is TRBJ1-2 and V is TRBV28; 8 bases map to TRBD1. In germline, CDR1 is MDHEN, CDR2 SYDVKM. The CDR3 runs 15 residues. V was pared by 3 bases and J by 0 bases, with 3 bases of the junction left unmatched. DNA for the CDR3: TGTGCCAGCAGTTTCAGGGACAGGCCTAACTATGGCTACACCTTC. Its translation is CASSFRDRPNYGYTF.

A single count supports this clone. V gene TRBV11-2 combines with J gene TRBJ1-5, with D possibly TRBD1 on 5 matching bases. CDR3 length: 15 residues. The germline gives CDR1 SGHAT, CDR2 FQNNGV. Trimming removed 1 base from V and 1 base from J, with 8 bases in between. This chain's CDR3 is CASSLGPGSNQPQHF. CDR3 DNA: TGTGCCAGCAGCTTAGGGCCAGGGAGCAATCAGCCCCAGCATTTT.

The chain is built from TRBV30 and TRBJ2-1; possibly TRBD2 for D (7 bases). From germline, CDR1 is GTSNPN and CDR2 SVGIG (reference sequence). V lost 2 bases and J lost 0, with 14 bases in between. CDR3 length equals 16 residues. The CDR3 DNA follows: TGTGCCTGGAGTATACGGGGGGCCCTCTCCTACAATGAGCAGTTCTTC. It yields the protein CAWSIRGALSYNEQFF.

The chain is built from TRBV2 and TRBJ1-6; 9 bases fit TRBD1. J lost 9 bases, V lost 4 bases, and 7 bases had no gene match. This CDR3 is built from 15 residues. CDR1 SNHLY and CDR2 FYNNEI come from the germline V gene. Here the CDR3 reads CASSGAGQGFSPLHF. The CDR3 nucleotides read TGTGCCAGCAGTGGGGCGGGACAGGGTTTTTCACCCCTCCACTTT.

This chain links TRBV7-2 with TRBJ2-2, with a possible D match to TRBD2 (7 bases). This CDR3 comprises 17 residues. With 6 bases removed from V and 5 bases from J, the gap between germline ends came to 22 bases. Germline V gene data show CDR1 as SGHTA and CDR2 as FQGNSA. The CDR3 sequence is CASRDGRGGGWTGELFF. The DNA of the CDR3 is TGTGCCAGCAGAGATGGGAGGGGGGGAGGATGGACCGGGGAGCTGTTTTTT.

The CDR3 DNA is TGTGCCAGCAGCTTTACAGGTCCTTCCTCTGGAAACACCATATATTTT. Encoded protein: CASSFTGPSSGNTIYF. This chain joins TRBV7-9 and TRBJ1-3; possible D gene TRBD1, 5 bases. The CDR3 extends over 16 amino acids. V was cut by 3 bases and J by 0 bases, with 12 bases left in between. Germline V lookup: CDR1 SEHNR, CDR2 FQNEAQ (reference sequence). Using reference TRBV7-9 and TRBJ1-3 for the parts outside the CDR3, the full variable domain is DTGVSQNPRHKITKRGQNVTFRCDPISEHNRLYWYRQTLGQGPEFLTYFQNEAQLEKSRLLSDRFSAERPKGSFSTLEIQRTEQGDSAMYLCASSFTGPSSGNTIYFGEGSWLTVV.

The CDR3, as DNA: TGTGCCACCAGTGATTTCTGGGGCCACCAAGAGACCCAGTACTTC. Translated: CATSDFWGHQETQYF. This chain links TRBV24-1 with TRBJ2-5, with a possible D match to TRBD1 (5 bases). CDR1 is KGHDR and CDR2 is SFDVKD in the germline V gene. The CDR3 loop spans 15 amino acids. The germline V and J ends were trimmed by 1 base and 0 bases, with 8 bases remaining between them.

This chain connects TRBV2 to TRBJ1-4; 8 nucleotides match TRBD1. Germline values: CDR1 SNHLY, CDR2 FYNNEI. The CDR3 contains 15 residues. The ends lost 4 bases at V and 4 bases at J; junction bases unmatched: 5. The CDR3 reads CASSARGLDNEKLFF. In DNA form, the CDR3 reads TGTGCCAGCAGTGCCAGGGGGCTGGATAATGAAAAACTGTTTTTT.

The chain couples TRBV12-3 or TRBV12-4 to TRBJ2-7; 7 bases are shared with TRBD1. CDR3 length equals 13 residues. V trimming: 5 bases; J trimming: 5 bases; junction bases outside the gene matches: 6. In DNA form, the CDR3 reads TGTGCCAGCAGTCCACAGGGGTTGAACGAGCAGTACGTC. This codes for CASSPQGLNEQYV.

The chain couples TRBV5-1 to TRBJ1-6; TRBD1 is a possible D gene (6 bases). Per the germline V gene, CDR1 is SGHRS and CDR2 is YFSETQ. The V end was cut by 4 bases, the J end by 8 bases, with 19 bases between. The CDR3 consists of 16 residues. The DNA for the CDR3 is TGCGCCAGCAGCCACCCTCCCGGGGGCGGGTATTCACCCCTCCACTTT. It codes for CASSHPPGGGYSPLHF.

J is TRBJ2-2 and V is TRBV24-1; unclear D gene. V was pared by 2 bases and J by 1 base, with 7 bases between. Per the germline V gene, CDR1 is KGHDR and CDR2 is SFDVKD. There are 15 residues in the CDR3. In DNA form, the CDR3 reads TGTGCCACCAGTGATTCCGTCGGGAACACCGGGGAGCTGTTTTTT. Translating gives CATSDSVGNTGELFF.

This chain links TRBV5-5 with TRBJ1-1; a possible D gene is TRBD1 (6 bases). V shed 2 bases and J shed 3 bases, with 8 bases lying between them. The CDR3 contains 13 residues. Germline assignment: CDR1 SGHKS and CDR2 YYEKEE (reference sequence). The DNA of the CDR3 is TGTGCCAGCAGCTTCCACAGGGACACTGAAGCTTTCTTT. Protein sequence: CASSFHRDTEAFF.

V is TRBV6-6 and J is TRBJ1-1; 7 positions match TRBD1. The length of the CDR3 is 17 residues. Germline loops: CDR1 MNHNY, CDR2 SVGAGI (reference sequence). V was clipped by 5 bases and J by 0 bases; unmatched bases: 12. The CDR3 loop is CASSPGGAAAMNTEAFF. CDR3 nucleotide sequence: TGTGCCAGCAGTCCAGGGGGGGCGGCCGCCATGAACACTGAAGCTTTCTTT.

CDR3 loop: CASSEHLGQPQHF. CDR3 in DNA: TGTGCCAGCAGTGAACACCTCGGTCAGCCCCAGCATTTT. V gene TRBV6-1 combines with J gene TRBJ1-5; D is uncertain. Germline V CDR1 and CDR2: MNHNS, SASEGT. The ends were cut back, 2 bases at V and 6 bases at J, with 8 bases in the middle. This CDR3 comprises 13 residues.

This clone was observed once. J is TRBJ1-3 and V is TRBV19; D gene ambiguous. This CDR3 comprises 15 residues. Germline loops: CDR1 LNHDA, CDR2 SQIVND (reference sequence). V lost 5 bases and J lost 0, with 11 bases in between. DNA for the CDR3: TGTGCCAGTAGTGTCGGACTGAGCTCTGGAAACACCATATATTTT. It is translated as CASSVGLSSGNTIYF. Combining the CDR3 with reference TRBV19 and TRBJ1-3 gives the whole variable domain DGGITQSPKYLFRKEGQNVTLSCEQNLNHDAMYWYRQDPGQGLRLIYYSQIVNDFQKGDIAEGYSVSREKKESFPLTVTSAQKNPTAFYLCASSVGLSSGNTIYFGEGSWLTVV.

The CDR3 coding sequence is TGTGCCAGCAGCGCCGAAGTGGGACGGACCGATGGCTACACCTTC. It codes for CASSAEVGRTDGYTF. This chain uses TRBV7-2 with TRBJ1-2, with D perhaps matching TRBD1 (5 bases). Per germline, CDR1 SGHTA and CDR2 FQGNSA. Trimming took off 5 bases at V and 6 bases at J, with 19 bases between the two ends. The CDR3 covers 15 residues.

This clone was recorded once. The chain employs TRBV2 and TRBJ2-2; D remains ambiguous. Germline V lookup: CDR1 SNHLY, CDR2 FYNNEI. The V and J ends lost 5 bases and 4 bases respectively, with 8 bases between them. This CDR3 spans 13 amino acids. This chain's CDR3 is CASSIHFTGELFF. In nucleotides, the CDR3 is TGTGCCAGCAGTATACATTTCACCGGGGAGCTGTTTTTT.

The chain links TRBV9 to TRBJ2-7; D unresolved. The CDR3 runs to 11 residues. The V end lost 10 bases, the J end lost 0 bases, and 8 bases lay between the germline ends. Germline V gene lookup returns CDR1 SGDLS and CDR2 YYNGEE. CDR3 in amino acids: CAGISSYEQYV. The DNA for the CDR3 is TGTGCCGGGATTTCCTCCTACGAGCAGTACGTC.

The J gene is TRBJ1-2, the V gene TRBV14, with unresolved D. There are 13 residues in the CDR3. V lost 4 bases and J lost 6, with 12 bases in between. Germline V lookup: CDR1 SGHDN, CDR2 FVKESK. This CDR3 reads CASSRSRLDGYTF. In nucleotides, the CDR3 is TGTGCCAGCAGCCGTTCGCGGCTCGATGGCTACACCTTC.

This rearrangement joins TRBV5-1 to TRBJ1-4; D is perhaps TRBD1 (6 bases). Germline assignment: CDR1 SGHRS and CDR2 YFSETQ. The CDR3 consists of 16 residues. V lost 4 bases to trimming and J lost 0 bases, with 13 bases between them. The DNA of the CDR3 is TGCGCCAGCAGCACGGGGGCGGTAGCAACTAATGAAAAACTGTTTTTT. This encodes CASSTGAVATNEKLFF. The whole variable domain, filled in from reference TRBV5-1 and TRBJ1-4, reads KAGVTQTPRYLIKTRGQQVTLSCSPISGHRSVSWYQQTPGQGLQFLFEYFSETQRNKGNFPGRFSGRQFSNSRSEMNVSTLELGDSALYLCASSTGAVATNEKLFFGSGTQLSVL.

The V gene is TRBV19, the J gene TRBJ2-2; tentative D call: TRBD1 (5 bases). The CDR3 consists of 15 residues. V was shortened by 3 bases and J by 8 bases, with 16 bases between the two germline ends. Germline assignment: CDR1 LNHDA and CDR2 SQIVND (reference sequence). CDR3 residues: CASSIERQLWGELFF. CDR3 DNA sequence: TGTGCCAGTAGTATCGAGCGACAGCTCTGGGGGGAGCTGTTTTTT.